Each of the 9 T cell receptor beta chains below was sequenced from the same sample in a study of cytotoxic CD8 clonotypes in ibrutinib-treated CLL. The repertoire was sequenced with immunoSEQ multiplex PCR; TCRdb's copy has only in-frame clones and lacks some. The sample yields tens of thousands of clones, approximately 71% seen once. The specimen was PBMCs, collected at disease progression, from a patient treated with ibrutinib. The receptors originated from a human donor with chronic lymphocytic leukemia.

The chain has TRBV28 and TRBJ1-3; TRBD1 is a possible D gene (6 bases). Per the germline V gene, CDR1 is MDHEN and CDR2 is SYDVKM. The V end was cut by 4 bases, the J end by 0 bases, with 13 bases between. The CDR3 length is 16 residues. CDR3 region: CASSSQTGYSGNTIYF. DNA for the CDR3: TGTGCCAGCAGTTCGCAGACAGGCTACTCTGGAAACACCATATATTTT.

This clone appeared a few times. The CDR3 DNA follows: TGTGCCAGCAGCCATTCGGGACACCGGAACACCGGGGAGCTGTTTTTT. The encoded protein is CASSHSGHRNTGELFF. V is TRBV7-9 and J is TRBJ2-2; D might be TRBD1 (6 bases). This CDR3 region has 16 residues. The germline gives CDR1 SEHNR, CDR2 FQNEAQ (reference sequence). V was pared by 5 bases and J by 1 base, with 14 bases between.

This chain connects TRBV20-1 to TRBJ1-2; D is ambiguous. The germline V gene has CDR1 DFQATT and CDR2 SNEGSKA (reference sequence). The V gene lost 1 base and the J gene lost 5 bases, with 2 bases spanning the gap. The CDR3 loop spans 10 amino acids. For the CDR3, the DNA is TGCAGTGCTAGAGCTTATGGCTACACCTTC. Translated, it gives CSARAYGYTF.

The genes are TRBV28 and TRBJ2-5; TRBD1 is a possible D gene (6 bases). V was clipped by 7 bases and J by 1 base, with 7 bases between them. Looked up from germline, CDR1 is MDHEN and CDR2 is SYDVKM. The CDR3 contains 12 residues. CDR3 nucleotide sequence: TGTGCCAGCACACAGGGCCAAGAGACCCAGTACTTC. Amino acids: CASTQGQETQYF. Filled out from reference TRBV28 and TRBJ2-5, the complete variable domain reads DVKVTQSSRYLVKRTGEKVFLECVQDMDHENMFWYRQDPGLGLRLIYFSYDVKMKEKGDIPEGYSVSREKKERFSLILESASTNQTSMYLCASTQGQETQYFGPGTRLLVL.

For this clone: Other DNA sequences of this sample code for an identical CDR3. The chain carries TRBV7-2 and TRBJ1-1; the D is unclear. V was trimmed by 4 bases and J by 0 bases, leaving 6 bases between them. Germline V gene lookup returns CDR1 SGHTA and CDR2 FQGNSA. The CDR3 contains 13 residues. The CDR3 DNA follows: TGTGCCAGCAGCTCTACAGTGAACACTGAAGCTTTCTTT. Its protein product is CASSSTVNTEAFF.

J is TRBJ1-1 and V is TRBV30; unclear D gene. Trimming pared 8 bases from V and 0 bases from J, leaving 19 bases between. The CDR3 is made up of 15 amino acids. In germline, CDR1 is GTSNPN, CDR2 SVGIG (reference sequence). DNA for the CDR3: TGTGCCAGTTCCCCTAGTTTACACATGAACACTGAAGCTTTCTTT. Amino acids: CASSPSLHMNTEAFF.

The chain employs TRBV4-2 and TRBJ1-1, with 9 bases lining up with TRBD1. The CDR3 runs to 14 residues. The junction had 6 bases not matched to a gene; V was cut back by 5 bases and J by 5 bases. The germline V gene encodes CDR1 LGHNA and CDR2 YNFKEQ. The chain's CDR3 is CASSSQQGATEAFF. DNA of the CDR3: TGTGCCAGCAGCTCCCAACAGGGGGCTACTGAAGCTTTCTTT.

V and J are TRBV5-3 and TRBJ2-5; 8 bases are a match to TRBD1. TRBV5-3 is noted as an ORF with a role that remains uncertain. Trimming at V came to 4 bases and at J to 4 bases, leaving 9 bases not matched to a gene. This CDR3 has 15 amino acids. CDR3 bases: TGTGCCAGAAGCCCGGACAGGGAGAGAGGAGAGACCCAGTACTTC. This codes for CARSPDRERGETQYF.

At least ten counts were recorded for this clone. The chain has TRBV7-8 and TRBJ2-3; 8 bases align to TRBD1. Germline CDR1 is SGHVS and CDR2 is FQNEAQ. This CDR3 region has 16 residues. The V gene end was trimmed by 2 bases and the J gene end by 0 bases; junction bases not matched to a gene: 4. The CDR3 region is CASSLRDRGSTDTQYF. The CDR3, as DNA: TGTGCCAGCAGCTTAAGAGACAGGGGAAGCACAGATACGCAGTATTTT.